The entry below gives a single T cell receptor beta chain sequence along with its context. Sequenced by immunoSEQ multiplex PCR; TCRdb stores in-frame clones only, minus some. The sample carries approximately 52,000 clones, about nine tenths recorded once. The data derive from a study of control samples from healthy donors and cancer patients. This CDR3 region has 15 residues. CDR1 and CDR2 (germline): SGHRS, YFSETQ. V was pared by 3 bases and J by 6 bases, with 5 bases of the junction left unmatched. The sequencing sample was made of PBMCs. The sequence came from a man in his sixties with head and neck cancer. V gene TRBV5-1 combines with J gene TRBJ1-6; 8 positions agree with TRBD1. Here the CDR3 reads CASSWGDRRNSPLHF. In nucleotides, the CDR3 is TGCGCCAGCAGCTGGGGGGACAGGCGTAATTCACCCCTCCACTTT.